Presented here are 13 T cell receptor beta chains from one specimen sequenced in a study of blood T cell repertoires in COVID-19. Method: immunoSEQ multiplex PCR; TCRdb's copy keeps in-frame clones and lacks some. The table records roughly 60,000 clones, roughly 85% of them present only once. Specimen: peripheral blood. All receptors come from a human donor in a cohort sampled during active COVID-19.

This chain links TRBV2 with TRBJ1-4; 7 bases map to TRBD1. Trimming at V came to 2 bases and at J to 6 bases, leaving 6 bases not matched to a gene. CDR1 is SNHLY, CDR2 FYNNEI, per germline. CDR3 size: 15 residues. This CDR3 is CASSEIGRGDEKLFF. CDR3 nucleotide sequence: TGTGCCAGCAGTGAAATTGGCAGGGGGGATGAAAAACTGTTTTTT. Variable domain in full (rest from reference TRBV2 and TRBJ1-4): EPEVTQTPSHQVTQMGQEVILRCVPISNHLYFYWYRQILGQKVEFLVSFYNNEISEKSEIFDDQFSVERPDGSNFTLKIRSTKLEDSAMYFCASSEIGRGDEKLFFGSGTQLSVL.

This CDR3 reads CASSPRLAGAYNEQFF. The CDR3 DNA is TGTGCCAGCAGCCCAAGACTAGCGGGAGCTTATAATGAGCAGTTCTTC. The chain combines TRBV7-3 with TRBJ2-1, with 12 bases that match TRBD2. The V gene end was trimmed by 5 bases and the J gene end by 7 bases; junction bases not matched to a gene: 9. The CDR3 runs 16 residues. CDR1 is SGHTA, CDR2 FQGTGA, per germline.

Written as DNA, the CDR3 is TGTGCCAGCAGTGAAGAGGAGGGGGCAGGATTTCAGCCCCAGCATTTT. It is translated as CASSEEEGAGFQPQHF. The chain couples TRBV6-1 to TRBJ1-5, with TRBD1 matching 7 bases. Germline V gives CDR1 MNHNS, CDR2 SASEGT. The J segment lost 6 bases and the V segment lost 1 base, leaving 9 bases of the junction unmatched. The CDR3 length is 16 residues.

This chain connects TRBV24-1 to TRBJ2-1, with 14 bases identical to TRBD2. The CDR3 is made up of 17 amino acids. Germline V gene data show CDR1 as KGHDR and CDR2 as SFDVKD. Germline trimming cut 4 bases from V and 9 bases from J; bases unmatched to any gene: 10. The DNA of the CDR3 is TGTGCCACCAGTGACCCCCAGACTAGCGGGAGGGCCGGTGAGCAGTTCTTC. Protein product: CATSDPQTSGRAGEQFF.

The chain employs TRBV5-1 and TRBJ1-5; possibly TRBD1 for D (6 bases). The CDR3 contains 15 residues. V was shortened by 0 bases and J by 3 bases, with 10 bases between the two germline ends. The germline CDR1 and CDR2 sequences are SGHRS and YFSETQ. DNA of the CDR3: TGCGCCAGCAGCTTGGCCGGGGGGCCCAATCAGCCCCAGCATTTT. As protein: CASSLAGGPNQPQHF.

The J gene is TRBJ2-7, the V gene TRBV3-1 (or the pseudogene TRBV3-2); 11 positions match TRBD2. Germline CDR1 and CDR2: LGHDT and YNNKEL (reference sequence). Unmatched junction bases numbered 4, after V lost 2 bases and J lost 7 bases. CDR3 size: 14 residues. CDR3 sequence reads: CASSQPGLAGEQYF. The CDR3 DNA sequence: TGTGCCAGCAGCCAACCCGGACTAGCGGGTGAGCAGTACTTC.

This chain joins TRBV27 and TRBJ1-3; 7 nucleotides line up with TRBD1. Germline CDR1 is MNHEY and CDR2 is SMNVEV (reference sequence). The CDR3 is 18 amino acids. The V and J ends lost 2 bases and 0 bases, in that order; junction bases with no gene match: 10. The CDR3 protein is CASSLNGQAVYSGNTIYF. Here the CDR3 DNA reads TGTGCCAGCAGTTTAAATGGACAGGCGGTCTACTCTGGAAACACCATATATTTT.

The V gene is TRBV30, the J gene TRBJ2-3, with 7 bases that match TRBD2. Trimming cost V 1 base and J 8 bases; bases outside gene matches: 6. The CDR3 has 13 residues. Germline values: CDR1 GTSNPN, CDR2 SVGIG (reference sequence). For the CDR3, the DNA is TGTGCCTGGAGTGCACAGCGGGATGGTACGCAGTATTTT. This gives the protein CAWSAQRDGTQYF.

The V and J genes are TRBV6-2 or TRBV6-3 and TRBJ2-1; 10 bases are shared with TRBD2. Trimming at V came to 4 bases and at J to 4 bases, leaving 10 bases not matched to a gene. The CDR3 has 17 amino acids. Germline lookup yields CDR1 MNHEY and CDR2 SVGEGT. The CDR3 spells CASSSTSGFNLYNEQFF. The CDR3, as DNA: TGTGCCAGCAGTTCGACTAGCGGGTTCAACTTGTACAATGAGCAGTTCTTC.

The chain has TRBV7-2 and TRBJ1-1, with unresolved D. The CDR3 is 13 amino acids. V was trimmed by 2 bases and J by 8 bases, leaving 12 bases between them. The germline CDR1 and CDR2 sequences are SGHTA and FQGNSA. The CDR3 sequence is CASSLSGYREAFF. The CDR3 DNA follows: TGTGCCAGCAGCTTATCGGGTTACCGCGAAGCTTTCTTT. The whole variable domain, remainder taken from reference TRBV7-2 and TRBJ1-1, is GAGVSQSPSNKVTEKGKDVELRCDPISGHTALYWYRQSLGQGLEFLIYFQGNSAPDKSGLPSDRFSAERTGGSVSTLTIQRTQQEDSAVYLCASSLSGYREAFFGQGTRLTVV.

The chain joins TRBV7-2 to TRBJ2-7; 7 bases align to TRBD1. The CDR3 is 15 residues long. The V and J ends lost 3 bases and 2 bases, in that order; junction bases with no gene match: 7. Per the germline V gene, CDR1 is SGHTA and CDR2 is FQGNSA. The DNA for the CDR3 is TGTGCCAGCAGCTTTTTCCAGGGGGTTCCCTACGAGCAGTACTTC. Translation: CASSFFQGVPYEQYF.

This CDR3 is CATSDPEYRGKQFF. CDR3 DNA: TGTGCCACCAGTGACCCCGAATACAGGGGCAAGCAGTTCTTC. The chain is built from TRBV24-1 and TRBJ2-1, with 7 bases that match TRBD1. V lost 4 bases to trimming and J lost 11 bases; unmatched junction nucleotides: 10. This CDR3 contains 14 residues. CDR1 and CDR2 (germline): KGHDR, SFDVKD.

This rearrangement joins TRBV7-2 to TRBJ2-7; TRBD2 matches 10 bases. The CDR3 contains 18 residues. V shed 5 bases, J shed 0 bases, and the junction held 13 bases outside the gene matches. CDR1 and CDR2 from the germline V gene are SGHTA and FQGNSA. CDR3 sequence: CASSKGLAALSNSYEQYF. CDR3 DNA sequence: TGTGCCAGCAGCAAAGGACTAGCGGCCCTCTCCAACTCCTACGAGCAGTACTTC.